A selection of T cell receptor beta chains follows, all from one sample in a study of blood T cell repertoires in COVID-19. Repertoires were generated with immunoSEQ multiplex PCR, while TCRdb's copy carries only in-frame clones and drops some. This sample yields about 210,000 clones, of which roughly 85% are seen a single time; 3.5% to 4% belongs to the top ten. Sequenced input: PBMCs or T cells enriched from blood (not recorded which). These receptors all stem from a woman between 40 and 50 years old with acute COVID-19. The conserved cysteine and the conserved F or W are not part of the CDR3 here.

TRBJ1-5,TRBV19,ASSMQHLRGNQPQH
TRBJ2-1,TRBV9,ASSTQGSSYNEQF
TRBJ2-4,TRBV24-1,ATSDLQAIQY
TRBJ1-2,TRBV5-6,ASSMGQNHYGYT
TRBJ2-5,TRBV15,ATSRPAGVLETQY
TRBJ2-2,TRBV5-1,ASSPETAGELF
TRBJ2-5,TRBV11-3,ASSTQGARRETQY
TRBJ2-7,TRBV2,ASSPGTGGHREQY
TRBJ1-1,TRBV28,ASRSADIGRTEAF
TRBJ1-2,TRBV7-2,ASSPQGTLMDGYT
TRBJ1-2,TRBV20-1,SASGEDPPGGYT
TRBJ1-1,TRBV5-1,ASSLAGMNTEAF
TRBJ2-1,TRBV11-3,ASSLDQTSGRGGNEQF
TRBJ2-6,TRBV30,AWSAGPANVLT
TRBJ2-2,TRBV7-6,ASSLVSRGYTGELF
TRBJ1-5,TRBV28,ASRLSTGRPQH
TRBJ1-6,TRBV3-1/TRBV3-2,ASANSISNSPLH
TRBJ2-6,TRBV18,ASSSNDRASGANVLT
TRBJ1-1,TRBV19,ASTGGWNTEAF
TRBJ2-3,TRBV5-1,ASSFSRASGQSTDTQY
TRBJ1-2,TRBV2,ASIEAYGYT
TRBJ1-3,TRBV28,ASSTAGTHTIY
TRBJ1-3,TRBV3-1/TRBV3-2,ASSQGQGTSTIY
TRBJ1-1,TRBV6-6,ASSYSGQGAAEAF
TRBJ2-7,TRBV30,AWSVPRGNSSYEQY
TRBJ2-5,TRBV6-2/TRBV6-3,ASSRRLEETQY
TRBJ1-6,TRBV28,ASSLYSSYNSPLH
TRBJ1-2,TRBV19,ASSISEGAPGYT
TRBJ2-1,TRBV19,ASRQGLSEQF
TRBJ1-2,TRBV19,ASSISGTGGRDYGYT
TRBJ2-1,TRBV6-5,ASSRRETEQF
TRBJ1-5,TRBV19,ASSRGGSNQPQH
TRBJ2-7,TRBV3-1/TRBV3-2,ASSQEKVAGLSYEQY
TRBJ2-7,TRBV5-1,ASSLAQGPPYEQY
TRBJ2-5,TRBV6-1,ASSVSSGRLRETQY
TRBJ2-1,TRBV27,ASSAPRGKSYNEQF
TRBJ1-5,TRBV27,ASSMGQRNQPQH
TRBJ2-6,TRBV28,ASSRAGASGANVLT
TRBJ1-2,TRBV4-1,ASSQLTGYGYT